A selection of T cell receptor beta chains follows, all from one sample in a study of T cells in Graves' hyperthyroidism and ophthalmopathy. TCRdb processed the multiplex PCR reads anew with MiXCR; each CDR3 protein has one entry. In the table there are approximately 350,000 distinct CDR3 sequences, approximately 14% of which are singletons. Sequenced: blood. These receptor sequences come from a woman aged 60-75 years with Graves' ophthalmopathy. The CDR3 runs from the conserved cysteine through the conserved F or W. The D gene is left open where the match is weak. Not every row has a clone size; where given, it reads once, few, many or a size class.

d_call,clone_size,v_call,j_call,cdr3_nt,cdr3_aa
.,many,TRBV28,TRBJ2-3,TGTGCCAGCAGTTTTGTAGCAGATACGCAGTATTTT,CASSFVADTQYF
TRBD1,many,TRBV28,TRBJ2-7,TGTGCCAGCAGACTCTTTCAGGGGGCGGTAACCTACGAGCAGTACTTC,CASRLFQGAVTYEQYF
.,.,TRBV7-9,TRBJ2-1,TGTGCCAGCAGTTGGGACCAGGACAATGAGCAGTTCTTC,CASSWDQDNEQFF
.,many,TRBV12-3/TRBV12-4,TRBJ2-2,TGTGCCAGCAGGCACCGGGACCAGAACACCGGGGAGCTGTTTTTT,CASRHRDQNTGELFF
.,.,TRBV5-6,TRBJ1-4,TGTGCCAGCAGCCCCGTAAGGCGGAAGGGTAATGAAAAACTGTTTTTT,CASSPVRRKGNEKLFF
.,many,TRBV3-1,TRBJ1-2,TGTGCCAGCAGCCAACTAGGGGAGGAGGGCTACACCTTC,CASSQLGEEGYTF
.,.,TRBV2,TRBJ2-1,TGTGCCAGCAATGGAGCGGGCGAGCAGTTCTTC,CASNGAGEQFF
TRBD2,few,TRBV28,TRBJ2-1,TGTGCCAGCAAAGGTAGCGGGAGTTCGGGCTCCTACAATGAGCAGTTCTTC,CASKGSGSSGSYNEQFF
TRBD1,many,TRBV18,TRBJ2-7,TGTGCCAGCTCACCCGACAGGGCCCACGAGCAGTACTTC,CASSPDRAHEQYF
.,few,TRBV19,TRBJ2-1,TGTGCCAGTAGTGACCTCTCCTACAATGAGCAGTTCTTC,CASSDLSYNEQFF
.,.,TRBV11-1,TRBJ1-1,TGTGCCAGCAGCCCGCTTAGGGGGATGAACACTGAAGCTTTCTTT,CASSPLRGMNTEAFF
.,many,TRBV28,TRBJ2-1,TGTGCCAGCAGTCAAACAGGTGCGGAGTTCTTC,CASSQTGAEFF
.,many,TRBV3-1,TRBJ1-1,TGTGCCAGCAGCCCGATAGGGACCCCTGAAGCTTTCTTT,CASSPIGTPEAFF
.,few,TRBV5-1,TRBJ2-6,TGCGCCAGCAGCCCCGCCCCTGGGGCCAACGTCCTGACTTTC,CASSPAPGANVLTF
.,many,TRBV4-1,TRBJ2-7,TGCGCCAGCAGCCAAGATCTAAGGGAAAGGGGCTACGAGCAGTACTTC,CASSQDLRERGYEQYF
TRBD1,many,TRBV29-1,TRBJ2-1,TGCAGCGCCATGGACAGGAGCTCCTACAATGAGCAGTTCTTC,CSAMDRSSYNEQFF
TRBD2,many,TRBV7-9,TRBJ2-3,TGTGCCAGCAGCTTAGCGCGTGGACTAGCGGGAGGTCCGACACACACAGATACGCAGTATTTT,CASSLARGLAGGPTHTDTQYF
TRBD1,few,TRBV20-1,TRBJ1-5,TGCAGTGCTTGGACAGGGAGTCAGCCCCAGCATTTT,CSAWTGSQPQHF
.,many,TRBV5-1,TRBJ2-2,TGCGCCAGCAGCCCCGGGTCCCTGGGGACCGGGGAGCTGTTTTTT,CASSPGSLGTGELFF
.,.,TRBV12-3/TRBV12-4,TRBJ2-2,TGTGCCAGCAGTTTCTCGGGGGAGAGGACCGGGGAGCTGTTTTTT,CASSFSGERTGELFF
.,few,TRBV27,TRBJ2-7,TGTGCCAGCAGCCCCGTGGAAAGTAGCCACGAGCAGTACTTC,CASSPVESSHEQYF
.,.,TRBV6-1,TRBJ2-5,TGTGCCAGCAGTCCCGGGGGTTTAGAGACCCGGTACTTC,CASSPGGLETRYF
.,.,TRBV12-5,TRBJ2-6,TGTGCTAGCGGTCGGGGATCTGGGGCCAACGTCCTGACTTTC,CASGRGSGANVLTF
TRBD1,many,TRBV24-1,TRBJ2-3,TGTGCCACCGGTGACAGGGGAACCACAGATACGCAGTATTTT,CATGDRGTTDTQYF
TRBD2,few,TRBV20-1,TRBJ2-7,TGCAGTGCTAGAGCTAGCGGGAGTTCCCCGTTCTACGAGCAGTACTTC,CSARASGSSPFYEQYF
.,.,TRBV7-9,TRBJ1-2,TGTGCCAGCAGCTTTAACAGGGTCGAGTCGGATGGCTACACCTTC,CASSFNRVESDGYTF
.,many,TRBV3-1,TRBJ2-3,TGTGCCAGCAGCCAGGGACGGACTAGCACAGATACGCAGTATTTT,CASSQGRTSTDTQYF
TRBD1,many,TRBV20-1,TRBJ1-1,TGCAGTGCACAGACAGGGGGCATGGGGACTGAAGCTTTCTTT,CSAQTGGMGTEAFF
TRBD1,many,TRBV30,TRBJ2-7,TGTGCCTGGAGTAGGGACAGGGGCTACGAGCAGTACTTC,CAWSRDRGYEQYF
TRBD1,many,TRBV6-2/TRBV6-3,TRBJ2-1,TGTGCCAGCAGTTACGGGGGACAGGGGGGCCATGAGCAGTTCTTC,CASSYGGQGGHEQFF
.,once,TRBV28,TRBJ2-2,TGTGCCAGCAGCCCCACGGGACCAGCGACCGGGGAGCTGTTTTTT,CASSPTGPATGELFF
.,.,TRBV5-1,TRBJ1-3,TGCGCCAGCAGCTTGGAACTTCCCAGGACAGGAAACACCATATATTTT,CASSLELPRTGNTIYF
.,many,TRBV28,TRBJ2-7,TGTGCCAGTCGAACTAGTTCCTACGAGCAGTACTTC,CASRTSSYEQYF
TRBD1,.,TRBV2,TRBJ2-7,TGTGCCAGCAGTGAAATAATAGGGGGCGAGGGTTACGAGCAGTACTTC,CASSEIIGGEGYEQYF
TRBD2,few,TRBV6-1,TRBJ2-2,TGTGCCAGCAGTTATGAGACTAGCGGGACCGGGGAGCTGTTTTTT,CASSYETSGTGELFF
.,many,TRBV5-6,TRBJ2-1,TGTGCCAGCAGCTTGGGTCGGATCAATGAGCAGTTCTTC,CASSLGRINEQFF
.,many,TRBV6-1,TRBJ1-5,TGTGCCAGCAGCTTAAGGGTAGGGGTTGGAGGCGATCAGCCCCAGCATTTT,CASSLRVGVGGDQPQHF
TRBD1,.,TRBV4-1,TRBJ1-5,TGCGCCAGCAGCCAAGAGACAGGGACGGGCAATCAGCCCCAGCATTTT,CASSQETGTGNQPQHF
.,.,TRBV29-1,TRBJ1-6,TGCAGCGTGCCAGACAGCTCCTATAATTCACCCCTCCACTTT,CSVPDSSYNSPLHF
.,many,TRBV28,TRBJ1-2,TGTGCCAGCACCCCCGCTGGAGATATCTATGGCTACACCTTC,CASTPAGDIYGYTF
.,many,TRBV28,TRBJ2-7,TGTGCCAGCAGCCATCGGCGGGACTACGAGCAGTACTTC,CASSHRRDYEQYF
TRBD1,.,TRBV27,TRBJ1-3,TGTGCCAGCAGGTCCAACCCCGGGACAGGGGGCGCAGGAAACACCATATATTTT,CASRSNPGTGGAGNTIYF
.,many,TRBV6-5,TRBJ2-3,TGTGCCAGCAGTTCTGCGGGTAGCCAGAGCACAGATACGCAGTATTTT,CASSSAGSQSTDTQYF
.,many,TRBV10-3,TRBJ1-1,TGTGCCATCAGTGACCGGGACGGCAGGGGGAACACTGAAGCTTTCTTT,CAISDRDGRGNTEAFF
.,many,TRBV7-3,TRBJ2-3,TGTGCCAGCAGCTTTACGAGATCAGATACGCAGTATTTT,CASSFTRSDTQYF
.,.,TRBV18,TRBJ2-7,TGTGCCAGCCCACCACCGAACAACTACGAGCAGTACTTC,CASPPPNNYEQYF
.,.,TRBV6-2/TRBV6-3,TRBJ2-1,TGTGCCAGCAGGGCCGGGACTCACTACAATGAGCAGTTCTTC,CASRAGTHYNEQFF
TRBD2,many,TRBV7-2,TRBJ2-7,TGTGCCAGCAGACCGTCGGGGGGGAGCTACGAGCAGTACTTC,CASRPSGGSYEQYF
.,.,TRBV12-3/TRBV12-4,TRBJ2-7,TGTGCCAGCAGTACCCTCCAGGGTTACGAGCAGTACTTC,CASSTLQGYEQYF
TRBD2,many,TRBV28,TRBJ2-7,TGTGCCAGCAGTCCCGCACTAGCGGGAGGGCCTAACGAGCAGTACTTC,CASSPALAGGPNEQYF
.,many,TRBV28,TRBJ1-5,TGTGCCAGCAGTATTGACCAGGCAAATCAGCCCCAGCATTTT,CASSIDQANQPQHF
.,many,TRBV6-1,TRBJ2-2,TGTGCCAGCAGTGAGAGGGCCGGGGAGCTGTTTTTT,CASSERAGELFF
TRBD2,.,TRBV11-2,TRBJ2-1,TGTGCCAGCAGTCCGGGACTAGCGGGAGATGTTGAGCAGTTCTTC,CASSPGLAGDVEQFF